The 22 T cell receptor beta chains below all came from one sample that was sequenced in a study of CD8 T cells in Susac syndrome. The RNA input was roughly 0.5 to 1 ug, and it was reverse transcribed with random hexamers. MiXCR, applied by TCRdb to the immunoSEQ multiplex PCR reads, yields one record per CDR3 protein. The data show about 89,000 distinct CDR3 sequences, 85% to 95% seen once. The specimen was CD8+ T cells from PBMCs. These receptors originate from a human donor in good health.

The genes are TRBV5-1 and TRBJ2-7; D perhaps matches TRBD1 (5 bases). Germline CDR1 is SGHRS and CDR2 is YFSETQ. V was pared by 1 base and J by 0 bases, with 8 bases between. This CDR3 region has 14 residues. In DNA, the CDR3 is TGCGCCAGCAGCTTGACAGGAACCTCCTACGAGCAGTACTTC. Its translation: CASSLTGTSYEQYF.

This chain connects TRBV5-1 to TRBJ2-2; the D gene is possibly TRBD2 (6 bases). Trimming removed 4 bases from V and 5 bases from J, with 12 bases in between. Germline assignment: CDR1 SGHRS and CDR2 YFSETQ. The CDR3 extends over 14 amino acids. The CDR3 region has the DNA TGCGCCAGCAGCGGGTGGAGGGCTACCGGGGAGCTGTTTTTT. Protein sequence: CASSGWRATGELFF.

The chain carries TRBV12-3 or TRBV12-4 and TRBJ1-5, with a tentative D call TRBD1 (6 bases). This CDR3 contains 13 residues. Trimming removed 3 bases at V and 7 bases at J, with 10 bases between. DNA for the CDR3: TGTGCCAGCAGTTTGGGGGGCGAACAGCCCCAGCATTTT. As protein: CASSLGGEQPQHF.

This chain uses TRBV19 with TRBJ2-4; 7 bases line up with TRBD1. Trimming cost V 5 bases and J 16 bases; bases outside gene matches: 5. Germline CDR1 reads LNHDA; CDR2 reads SQIVND (reference sequence). The CDR3 loop spans 10 amino acids. CDR3 sequence (DNA): TGTGCCAGTAGTGCGGACAGGCAATACTTC. Protein product: CASSADRQYF. Full variable domain (remainder filled in from reference TRBV19 and TRBJ2-4): DGGITQSPKYLFRKEGQNVTLSCEQNLNHDAMYWYRQDPGQGLRLIYYSQIVNDFQKGDIAEGYSVSREKKESFPLTVTSAQKNPTAFYLCASSADRQYFGAGTRLSVL.

V and J are TRBV7-8 and TRBJ2-7; no reliable D call. Trimming took off 5 bases at V and 3 bases at J, with 11 bases between the two ends. Germline V CDR1 and CDR2: SGHVS, FQNEAQ. The CDR3 runs to 13 residues. In nucleotides, the CDR3 is TGTGCCAGCAGCCTCCCGGGCGACTACGAGCAGTACTTC. Translated: CASSLPGDYEQYF.

The J gene is TRBJ2-2, the V gene TRBV20-1, with D possibly matching TRBD1 (6 bases). The V and J ends lost 5 bases and 2 bases respectively, with 9 bases between them. The CDR3 is made up of 13 amino acids. The germline V gene has CDR1 DFQATT and CDR2 SNEGSKA (reference sequence). The CDR3: CSAPDRNTGELFF. CDR3 DNA sequence: TGCAGTGCTCCGGACAGAAACACCGGGGAGCTGTTTTTT.

Here the CDR3 reads CASSLSIAGSGTEAFF. The DNA for the CDR3 is TGTGCCAGCAGCTTGTCAATAGCGGGGTCCGGGACTGAAGCTTTCTTT. The chain carries TRBV5-6 and TRBJ1-1; no clear D gene. CDR3 length: 16 amino acids. Germline V gene data show CDR1 as SGHDT and CDR2 as YYEEEE. V was shortened by 1 base and J by 5 bases, with 18 bases between the two germline ends.

The chain recombines TRBV11-2 with TRBJ2-5; no clear D. The CDR3 length is 14 residues. Germline loops: CDR1 SGHAT, CDR2 FQNNGV. Trimming cost V 1 base and J 2 bases, with 8 bases left between them. DNA for the CDR3: TGTGCCAGCAGCTTAGTCCATGCTCAAGAGACCCAGTACTTC. Its protein is CASSLVHAQETQYF.

A remark on this clonotype: A junction boundary mismatches the germline segment, possibly from a read error. The V and J genes are TRBV29-1 and TRBJ1-2, with D maybe TRBD1 (5 bases). This CDR3 contains 11 residues. CDR1 is SQVTM, CDR2 ANQGSEA, per germline. The CDR3 is CSGEDGGGYTF. In DNA form, the CDR3 reads TGCAGCGGTGAAGATGGGGGAGGCTACACCTTC. Variable domain in full (rest from reference TRBV29-1 and TRBJ1-2): SAVISQKPSRDICQRGTSLTIQCQVDSQVTMMFWYRQQPGQSLTLIATANQGSEATYESGFVIDKFPISRPNLTFSTLTVSNMSPEDSSIYLCSGEDGGGYTFGSGTRLTVV.

The chain has TRBV7-9 and TRBJ2-7; 8 bases agree with TRBD2. Trimming cost V 4 bases and J 1 base; bases outside gene matches: 6. CDR3 length: 15 residues. Germline CDR1 reads SEHNR; CDR2 reads FQNEAQ (reference sequence). The CDR3 coding sequence is TGTGCCAGCAGCTCTGAGCGGGGGCTTTCCTACGAGCAGTACTTC. Its translation: CASSSERGLSYEQYF.

V and J are TRBV7-9 and TRBJ1-2; the D gene is possibly TRBD1 (5 bases). The CDR3 contains 12 residues. In germline, CDR1 is SEHNR, CDR2 FQNEAQ (reference sequence). V was pared by 3 bases and J by 12 bases, with 14 bases between. CDR3 protein: CASSFPGAHNTF. The CDR3 coding sequence is TGTGCCAGCAGCTTCCCCGGGGCGCATAACACCTTC.

CDR3 nucleotides: TGCGCCAGCAGCCCGGAGGGGGGTCGCCAAGAGACCCAGTACTTC. Its protein is CASSPEGGRQETQYF. This sequence joins TRBV5-1 and TRBJ2-5, with D possibly called TRBD1 or TRBD2 (6 bases each). Trimming cost V 4 bases and J 1 base, with 14 bases left between them. CDR1 is SGHRS, CDR2 YFSETQ, per germline. The CDR3 runs to 15 residues.

This rearrangement joins TRBV25-1 to TRBJ2-5; D ambiguous. Trimming took 2 bases from V and 5 from J, leaving 15 bases between them. The CDR3 is 15 residues long. Germline CDR1 is MGHDK and CDR2 is SYGVNS. CDR3 region: CASSEEEKLRETQYF. For the CDR3, the DNA is TGTGCCAGCAGTGAAGAGGAAAAGTTGAGGGAGACCCAGTACTTC.

The rearrangement uses TRBV9 and TRBJ2-7; 8 bases match TRBD2. Looked up from germline, CDR1 is SGDLS and CDR2 is YYNGEE. J gave up 7 bases and V 0 bases, and 6 bases lay outside the gene matches. The CDR3 totals 14 residues. The CDR3 reads CASSVAGGAIEQYF. The CDR3, as DNA: TGTGCCAGCAGCGTAGCCGGGGGGGCCATTGAGCAGTACTTC. Full variable domain (missing parts from reference TRBV9 and TRBJ2-7): DSGVTQTPKHLITATGQRVTLRCSPRSGDLSVYWYQQSLDQGLQFLIQYYNGEERAKGNILERFSAQQFPDLHSELNLSSLELGDSALYFCASSVAGGAIEQYFGPGTRLTVT.

V gene TRBV16 combines with J gene TRBJ1-5; D unclear. The CDR3 runs 15 residues. CDR1 is KGHSY, CDR2 FQNENV, per germline. Trimming removed 2 bases at V and 9 bases at J, with 17 bases between. As DNA, the CDR3 is TGTGCCAGCAGCCAAGGCCCCGGGCCCGCATGGCCCCAGCATTTT. Protein sequence: CASSQGPGPAWPQHF.

This chain links TRBV5-6 with TRBJ2-1; 12 nucleotides match TRBD2. The CDR3 contains 17 residues. V lost 1 base to trimming and J lost 1 base; unmatched junction nucleotides: 3. Germline-derived CDR1 and CDR2 are SGHDT and YYEEEE. The CDR3 sequence is CASSLSLAGGSYNEQFF. The CDR3 DNA sequence: TGTGCCAGCAGCTTGAGTCTAGCGGGGGGGTCCTACAATGAGCAGTTCTTC.

This rearrangement joins TRBV29-1 to TRBJ1-2; unclear D gene. Trimming took off 8 bases at V and 7 bases at J, with 17 bases between the two ends. The CDR3 is 12 residues long. Germline V gene data show CDR1 as SQVTM and CDR2 as ANQGSEA. CDR3 sequence (DNA): TGCAGCTCGAAACTCCCTGGAGTTGGCTACACCTTC. Amino acids: CSSKLPGVGYTF.

The V and J genes are TRBV27 and TRBJ1-5, with 7 bases fitting TRBD1. The junction had 7 bases not matched to a gene; V was cut back by 6 bases and J by 5 bases. CDR3 length: 14 amino acids. Germline V CDR1 and CDR2: MNHEY, SMNVEV (reference sequence). The CDR3 DNA reads TGTGCCAGCAGCTTGACAGGGTCGGATCAGCCCCAGCATTTT. The encoded protein is CASSLTGSDQPQHF.

V and J are TRBV7-7 and TRBJ2-5, with TRBD1 identical over 7 bases. This CDR3 comprises 15 residues. Per the germline V gene, CDR1 is SSHAT and CDR2 is FNYEAQ (reference sequence). J gave up 2 bases and V 3 bases, and 6 bases lay outside the gene matches. The CDR3 region has the DNA TGTGCCAGCAGCTTCCTCAGACAGGGTCAAGAGACCCAGTACTTC. Protein product: CASSFLRQGQETQYF.

CDR3 in amino acids: CASSFGQGSGELFF. CDR3 nucleotide sequence: TGTGCCAGCAGCTTCGGACAGGGGTCCGGGGAGCTGTTTTTT. V usage is TRBV7-8 and J usage is TRBJ2-2; 9 bases fit TRBD1. CDR3 length: 14 amino acids. The junction had 2 bases not matched to a gene; V was cut back by 3 bases and J by 6 bases. Germline CDR1 SGHVS, CDR2 FQNEAQ.

The chain employs TRBV3-1 and TRBJ2-2; 11 bases fit TRBD2. From germline, CDR1 is LGHDT and CDR2 YNNKEL (reference sequence). This CDR3 is 18 amino acids long. V lost 4 bases and J lost 8; bases outside the gene matches: 15. The CDR3 reads CASSLHGRLAGLRGELFF. The CDR3 DNA reads as TGTGCCAGCAGCCTTCATGGGAGACTAGCGGGGTTACGGGGGGAGCTGTTTTTT. Full variable domain (rest looked up from reference TRBV3-1 and TRBJ2-2): DTAVSQTPKYLVTQMGNDKSIKCEQNLGHDTMYWYKQDSKKFLKIMFSYNNKELIINETVPNRFSPKSPDKAHLNLHINSLELGDSAVYFCASSLHGRLAGLRGELFFGEGSRLTVL.

This rearrangement joins TRBV2 to TRBJ2-7, with D unclear. The CDR3 sequence is 13 residues long. From germline, CDR1 is SNHLY and CDR2 FYNNEI. Trimming shortened V by 3 bases and J by 3 bases, and 9 bases separated the two germline ends. DNA of the CDR3: TGTGCCAGCAGTGACCAGACCGACTACGAGCAGTACTTC. This encodes CASSDQTDYEQYF.